The table lists the clone carrying this T cell receptor (beta chain) with a few counts. Its antigen is unknown. These data belong to a study of T cell responses to AZD1222 COVID-19 vaccine. The study's findings and limits: Spike-specific TCR breadth and depth both grew after two AZD1222 doses.

Produced via immunoSEQ multiplex PCR; TCRdb's table is partial and in-frame only. The table includes tens of thousands of clones, about 91% detected once. Germline assignment: CDR1 GTSNPN and CDR2 SVGIG (reference sequence). The CDR3 is 15 amino acids. With V trimmed by 0 bases and J by 9 bases, 12 bases remained unmatched. The receptor was isolated from an adult in good health. The chain combines TRBV30 with TRBJ2-3, with 7 bases lining up with TRBD2. Material: peripheral blood, obtained on day 0 of AZD1222 vaccination. The CDR3 DNA reads TGTGCCTGGAGTGTAACGGGTCAGGGAGGGCGCACGCAGTATTTT. Translating gives CAWSVTGQGGRTQYF.